These 7 T cell receptor beta chains originate from one sample sequenced in a study of PD-L1 blockade in urothelial cancer. The repertoire was sequenced with immunoSEQ multiplex PCR; TCRdb's copy has only in-frame clones and lacks some. The sample shows some 120,000 clones, about four fifths of them seen only once. The time point: pretreatment peripheral blood. The sample consisted of PBMCs, taken around atezolizumab (anti-PD-L1) treatment. Receptors were obtained from a man aged 50-60 years with urothelial cancer.

This clone has just a few counts. The V call is TRBV6-6, the J call TRBJ1-5; TRBD1 might be the D (6 bases). Germline values: CDR1 MNHNY, CDR2 SVGAGI (reference sequence). CDR3 size: 15 residues. V lost 1 base and J lost 4, with 11 bases in between. CDR3 DNA: TGTGCCAGCAGTTACTACGGACAGCCTAATCAGCCCCAGCATTTT. Translation gives CASSYYGQPNQPQHF.

The genes are TRBV7-9 and TRBJ2-7; 9 bases match TRBD2. In germline, CDR1 is SEHNR, CDR2 FQNEAQ (reference sequence). V was clipped by 5 bases and J by 3 bases; unmatched bases: 8. There are 15 residues in the CDR3. CDR3 DNA sequence: TGTGCCAGCAGCCCCCGACTAGCGGCCCGCTACGAGCAGTACTTC. Its translation is CASSPRLAARYEQYF.

V usage is TRBV5-1 and J usage is TRBJ2-2; possibly TRBD1 for D (6 bases). Trimming left V 0 bases short and J 4 bases short, with 13 bases between. Per germline, CDR1 SGHRS and CDR2 YFSETQ. The CDR3 totals 16 residues. CDR3 sequence: CASSLVAGVGTGELFF. The CDR3 nucleotides read TGCGCCAGCAGCTTGGTCGCAGGGGTTGGCACCGGGGAGCTGTTTTTT.

The genes are TRBV30 and TRBJ1-1; no clear D. The CDR3 sequence is 11 residues long. Looked up from germline, CDR1 is GTSNPN and CDR2 is SVGIG (reference sequence). Trimming removed 8 bases from V and 11 bases from J, with 18 bases in between. The CDR3 DNA reads TGTGCCAGTAACGGGGTTATGGGGGCTTTCTTT. The encoded protein is CASNGVMGAFF. The variable domain in full, with the rest retrieved from reference TRBV30 and TRBJ1-1, is SQTIHQWPATLVQPVGSPLSLECTVEGTSNPNLYWYRQAAGRGLQLLFYSVGIGQISSEVPQNLSASRPQDRQFILSSKKLLLSDSGFYLCASNGVMGAFFGQGTRLTVV.

Details on this clone: One junction end disagrees with the germline gene, perhaps due to a read error. The chain links TRBV7-7 to TRBJ2-5; TRBD2 agrees at 9 bases. The CDR3 contains 18 residues. CDR1 and CDR2 from the germline V gene are SSHAT and FNYEAQ (reference sequence). The CDR3 DNA sequence: TGTGCTAGCAGCTTAGGGAAGTCTGGAGCGGGAGGTTTGGAGACCCAGTACTTC. It translates to CASSLGKSGAGGLETQYF.

This clone was seen more than once but under ten times. The gene calls are TRBV2 and TRBJ1-1; no clear D gene. The CDR3 covers 15 residues. Trimming left V 4 bases short and J 0 bases short, with 12 bases between. Per germline, CDR1 SNHLY and CDR2 FYNNEI. As DNA, the CDR3 is TGTGCCAGCAGTGCGAGTGCCTCTATGAACACTGAAGCTTTCTTT. It specifies CASSASASMNTEAFF. The variable domain in full, with the rest retrieved from reference TRBV2 and TRBJ1-1, is EPEVTQTPSHQVTQMGQEVILRCVPISNHLYFYWYRQILGQKVEFLVSFYNNEISEKSEIFDDQFSVERPDGSNFTLKIRSTKLEDSAMYFCASSASASMNTEAFFGQGTRLTVV.

This clone showed up just a few times. The gene calls are TRBV19 and TRBJ1-5; perhaps TRBD1 as D (5 bases). CDR1 and CDR2 (germline): LNHDA, SQIVND (reference sequence). This CDR3 region has 14 residues. With 9 bases removed from V and 0 bases from J, the gap between germline ends came to 12 bases. CDR3 sequence reads: CASLAGHSNQPQHF. In DNA form, the CDR3 reads TGTGCCAGCCTAGCGGGGCATAGCAATCAGCCCCAGCATTTT.